This TCR beta chain originates from a study of T cells in Graves' hyperthyroidism and ophthalmopathy. Study results and caveats: Among thyroid clonotypes expanded above 0.001, most also appeared in blood.

V lost 2 bases to trimming and J lost 7 bases; unmatched junction nucleotides: 12. The CDR3 is made up of 16 amino acids. The germline CDR1 and CDR2 sequences are SGHNT and YYREEE (reference sequence). TCR beta CDR3 region amplification was performed from RNA transcripts. An initial round of RT-PCR targeting the TCR CDR3 relied on the HTBI primer set. TCRdb fed the multiplex PCR reads into MiXCR, producing one record per CDR3 protein. The table records some 700,000 distinct CDR3 sequences, roughly 17% of them present only once. A remark on this clonotype: Its antigen is undetermined.

This TCR derives from a man aged 50 to 59 with Graves' hyperthyroidism. The chain employs TRBV5-4 and TRBJ2-7; 10 bases align to TRBD1. Sequenced input: blood. The CDR3 sequence is CASSLPGTGVGQEQYF. CDR3 nucleotide sequence: TGTGCCAGCAGCTTACCTGGGACAGGGGTAGGTCAAGAGCAGTACTTC. Full variable domain (outside the CDR3, taken from reference TRBV5-4 and TRBJ2-7): ETGVTQSPTHLIKTRGQQVTLRCSSQSGHNTVSWYQQALGQGPQFIFQYYREEENGRGNFPPRFSGLQFPNYSSELNVNALELDDSALYLCASSLPGTGVGQEQYFGPGTRLTVT.